A single sample gave rise to the 6 T cell receptor beta chains below, sequenced in a study of T cells in Graves' hyperthyroidism and ophthalmopathy. TCR beta CDR3 regions were amplified from RNA transcripts. Using the HTBI primer set, a first-round RT-PCR was run on the TCR CDR3. A single record per CDR3 protein comes from TCRdb applying MiXCR to the multiplex PCR reads. The data show 640,000 or so distinct CDR3 sequences, approximately 15% seen once. Sequencing input: blood. All receptors derive from a woman aged 18-29 years with Graves' ophthalmopathy.

This clonotype was recorded at least ten times. The gene calls are TRBV2 and TRBJ2-5, with 10 positions matching TRBD1. Trimming removed 6 bases from V and 4 bases from J; junction bases left unmatched: 8. CDR3 size: 15 residues. Germline CDR1 and CDR2: SNHLY and FYNNEI. The chain's CDR3 is CASSGQGVEGETQYF. CDR3 sequence (DNA): TGTGCCAGCAGCGGACAGGGGGTCGAAGGAGAGACCCAGTACTTC.

Only a few counts were recorded for this clonotype. The chain links TRBV20-1 to TRBJ2-7; 8 bases match TRBD1. Trimming took 4 bases from V and 2 from J; bases not matched to a gene: 7. There are 14 residues in the CDR3. CDR1 and CDR2 from the germline V gene are DFQATT and SNEGSKA (reference sequence). The CDR3 spells CSATGTGKTYEQYF. The CDR3 coding sequence is TGCAGTGCTACCGGGACAGGAAAAACCTACGAGCAGTACTTC.

This clonotype has a handful of counts. The chain has TRBV19 and TRBJ1-5; 8 positions agree with TRBD1. The CDR3 runs to 13 residues. With V trimmed by 10 bases and J by 4 bases, 6 bases remained unmatched. Germline V gives CDR1 LNHDA, CDR2 SQIVND (reference sequence). Written as DNA, the CDR3 is TGTGCCACCAGGGACAGGTATAATCAGCCCCAGCATTTT. This translates into CATRDRYNQPQHF.

In its sample, this clonotype was seen many times. The V call is TRBV9, the J call TRBJ1-1, with a tentative D call TRBD1 (5 bases). CDR1 is SGDLS and CDR2 is YYNGEE in the germline V gene. V was pared by 4 bases and J by 0 bases, with 13 bases between. This CDR3 is built from 15 residues. In DNA form, the CDR3 reads TGTGCCAGCAGCTCCGACAGCAAGATGAACACTGAAGCTTTCTTT. It translates to CASSSDSKMNTEAFF.

This chain uses TRBV11-2 with TRBJ1-1; D unclear. V lost 3 bases and J lost 6, with 11 bases in between. The length of the CDR3 is 13 residues. CDR1 and CDR2 (germline): SGHAT, FQNNGV. The CDR3 DNA is TGTGCCAGCAGCTTTTTTAGAGGCGCTGAAGCTTTCTTT. The encoded protein is CASSFFRGAEAFF.

In nucleotides, the CDR3 is TGTGCCAGCAGCTGGGGACAGGGCTACACTGAAGCTTTCTTT. This translates into CASSWGQGYTEAFF. The chain combines TRBV12-3 or TRBV12-4 with TRBJ1-1; TRBD1 aligns across 9 bases. This CDR3 has 14 residues. V was pared by 6 bases and J by 3 bases, with 5 bases of the junction left unmatched.